The 25 T cell receptor beta chains below all came from one sample that was sequenced in a study of blood T cells in healthy people across ages (dated by TCRdb to about 2015). The receptor library was made with 5' RACE. For sequencing, an Illumina HiSeq 2500 was employed. A second PCR of roughly 7 to 11 cycles was performed with a sample-barcoded 5' primer and a J-beta primer mix. The public reads were reprocessed in TCRdb via fastp at Q25 and MiXCR, keeping in-frame beta chains. Every entry covers one CDR3 protein and lists the most common genes and DNA from its rows. Here the sample has approximately 1.5 million distinct CDR3 sequences; about 35% occur a single time. The ten largest clones capture approximately 11% of the sample. Material for sequencing was blood. These receptors all stem from a woman in her 30s in good health.

The J gene is TRBJ1-1, the V gene TRBV20-1; D not resolved. V was trimmed by 0 bases and J by 3 bases, leaving 14 bases between them. The germline V gene has CDR1 DFQATT and CDR2 SNEGSKA (reference sequence). This CDR3 is 15 amino acids long. The CDR3 sequence is CSAREDAVVDTEAFF. In DNA form, the CDR3 reads TGCAGTGCTAGAGAAGACGCGGTCGTTGACACTGAAGCTTTCTTT.

Only one count was recorded for this clonotype. One end of the junction fails to match germline, which may point to a read error. The chain combines TRBV4-2 with TRBJ2-5; perhaps TRBD2 as D (6 bases). Germline V gene lookup returns CDR1 LGHNA and CDR2 YNFKEQ. This CDR3 spans 19 amino acids. CDR3 nucleotides: TGTGCCTGCAGCCAAGGAGCCGGCCTCTTTACGGGCGGGGAAGAGACCCAGTACTTC. Encoded protein: CACSQGAGLFTGGEETQYF.

This clonotype was seen a handful of times. The rearrangement joins TRBV3-1 to TRBJ1-5; perhaps TRBD1 as D (5 bases). From germline, CDR1 is LGHDT and CDR2 YNNKEL (reference sequence). The CDR3 consists of 16 residues. V shed 0 bases and J shed 5 bases, with 14 bases lying between them. CDR3 loop: CASSQDMRGGDQPQHF. The CDR3 DNA reads as TGTGCCAGCAGCCAAGATATGAGGGGCGGGGATCAGCCCCAGCATTTT.

This clonotype was seen at least ten times. The chain links TRBV4-1 to TRBJ2-5; 9 nucleotides line up with TRBD1. Losses at the gene ends were 4 bases for V and 5 bases for J; bases not matched to a gene: 8. Germline CDR1 and CDR2: MGHRA and YSYEKL. The CDR3 spans 15 residues. Here the CDR3 reads CASSPRDRDQETQYF. In DNA, the CDR3 is TGCGCCAGCAGCCCCCGGGACAGGGATCAGGAGACCCAGTACTTC.

The rearrangement uses TRBV14 and TRBJ2-1; D not resolved. The CDR3 is 14 amino acids. The germline CDR1 and CDR2 sequences are SGHDN and FVKESK. Trimming stripped 0 bases from V and 5 bases from J, with 8 bases between. CDR3 protein: CASSQDPYNNEQFF. DNA for the CDR3: TGTGCCAGCAGCCAAGATCCCTACAACAATGAGCAGTTCTTC. Variable domain in full (rest from reference TRBV14 and TRBJ2-1): EAGVTQFPSHSVIEKGQTVTLRCDPISGHDNLYWYRRVMGKEIKFLLHFVKESKQDESGMPNNRFLAERTGGTYSTLKVQPAELEDSGVYFCASSQDPYNNEQFFGPGTRLTVL.

The sample holds a few counts of this clonotype. The V and J genes are TRBV29-1 and TRBJ2-7, with 9 bases aligning to TRBD1. CDR3 length equals 15 residues. Germline CDR1 reads SQVTM; CDR2 reads ANQGSEA. V trimming: 1 base; J trimming: 0 bases; junction bases outside the gene matches: 4. CDR3 in DNA: TGCAGCGTTGAAGGGGACAGGGAGGGCTCCTACGAGCAGTACTTC. It translates to CSVEGDREGSYEQYF.

The chain is built from TRBV7-3 and TRBJ2-4; D is possibly TRBD1 (6 bases). The length of the CDR3 is 17 residues. Trimming took 4 bases from V and 1 from J, leaving 17 bases between them. The germline gives CDR1 SGHTA, CDR2 FQGTGA. The CDR3 coding sequence is TGTGCCAGCAGCTCCTCAGGGGAAAAGGGGGCCAAAAACATTCAGTACTTC. Its protein product is CASSSSGEKGAKNIQYF.

The CDR3 reads CASQNRQGNEQFF. In DNA form, the CDR3 reads TGCGCCAGCCAGAACCGTCAGGGAAATGAGCAGTTCTTC. V is TRBV10-2 and J is TRBJ2-1, with a tentative D call TRBD1 (5 bases). The CDR3 runs 13 residues. The germline gives CDR1 WSHSY, CDR2 SAAADI. Trimming stripped 8 bases from V and 7 bases from J, with 15 bases between.

With respect to this clonotype: At one end the junction does not follow the germline gene, possibly because of a read error. V usage is TRBV4-1 and J usage is TRBJ2-2, with 15 bases fitting TRBD2. This CDR3 is 19 amino acids long. From germline, CDR1 is MGHRA and CDR2 YSYEKL. The CDR3 region is CASSQRGLAGGMNTGERFF. The CDR3 DNA reads TGCGCCAGCAGCCAGCGAGGACTAGCGGGGGGGATGAACACCGGGGAGCGGTTTTTT.

The chain links TRBV12-3 or TRBV12-4 to TRBJ2-6; a weak D match, TRBD1 (5 bases). Trimming took 7 bases from V and 0 from J, leaving 10 bases between them. This CDR3 region has 15 residues. The chain's CDR3 is CASNSQDSGANVLTF. CDR3 DNA sequence: TGTGCCAGCAATTCACAGGACTCTGGGGCCAACGTCCTGACTTTC.

This clonotype was found once. The V and J genes are TRBV5-1 and TRBJ2-3; TRBD1 matches 10 bases. V lost 3 bases and J lost 3; bases outside the gene matches: 10. The CDR3 contains 17 residues. Germline V lookup: CDR1 SGHRS, CDR2 YFSETQ. In DNA, the CDR3 is TGCGCCAGCAGCTCAAAAGTGGGACAGGGGCAAACAGATACGCAGTATTTT. As protein: CASSSKVGQGQTDTQYF.

This clonotype is a singleton in its sample. The rearrangement links TRBV9 to TRBJ2-1; D is unclear. CDR1 SGDLS and CDR2 YYNGEE come from the germline V gene. The germline V and J ends were trimmed by 4 bases and 10 bases, with 21 bases remaining between them. The CDR3 is 15 amino acids. The CDR3 region is CASSRDGLSSYEQFF. CDR3 sequence (DNA): TGTGCCAGCAGCCGTGACGGCCTAAGCTCCTACGAGCAGTTCTTC.

This clonotype was seen a few times. This chain uses TRBV20-1 with TRBJ2-7, with D unresolved. Germline CDR1 DFQATT, CDR2 SNEGSKA (reference sequence). The ends were cut back, 0 bases at V and 3 bases at J, with 15 bases in the middle. The CDR3 extends over 15 amino acids. This CDR3 is CSARERQRQIYEQYF. The DNA of the CDR3 is TGCAGTGCTAGAGAACGGCAGCGACAAATCTACGAGCAGTACTTC.

This chain uses TRBV2 with TRBJ1-2; D call uncertain. The CDR3 runs 15 residues. V was shortened by 7 bases and J by 0 bases, with 15 bases between the two germline ends. Germline CDR1 SNHLY, CDR2 FYNNEI. The CDR3 DNA reads as TGTGCCAGCAACTACGGACGCTCGGCTAACTATGGCTACACCTTC. Translation gives CASNYGRSANYGYTF.

The chain is built from TRBV20-1 and TRBJ2-1, with 8 bases matching TRBD2. V shed 1 base and J 0 bases; nucleotides not matched to a gene: 5. This CDR3 is 16 amino acids long. CDR1 is DFQATT, CDR2 SNEGSKA, per germline (reference sequence). This CDR3 reads CSARARGGFSYNEQFF. CDR3 DNA sequence: TGCAGTGCTAGAGCTCGCGGGGGGTTCTCCTACAATGAGCAGTTCTTC.

Comment on this clonotype: This may be a read error, as it is one base from a much larger clone. V usage is TRBV20-1 and J usage is TRBJ2-6, with D possibly TRBD2 on 5 matching bases. The CDR3 covers 15 residues. Germline lookup yields CDR1 DFQATT and CDR2 SNEGSKA (reference sequence). V gave up 3 bases and J gave up 0 bases, with 9 bases separating them. The CDR3 protein is CSARGSGSGANVLTF. CDR3 DNA: TGCAGTGCTAGGGGCAGCGGCTCTGGGGCCAACGTCCTGACTTTC.

This clonotype was counted between two and nine times. An end of the junction does not agree with germline; a read error may underlie this. This chain connects TRBV7-9 to TRBJ1-2; 10 bases agree with TRBD1. CDR3 length: 15 residues. The germline gives CDR1 SEHNR, CDR2 FQNEAQ (reference sequence). This CDR3 is CAGRKTGTGASGYTF. The CDR3 bases are TGTGCCGGCAGAAAAACCGGGACAGGGGCCAGTGGCTACACCTTC.

This clonotype was seen more than once but under ten times. V gene TRBV28 combines with J gene TRBJ2-5, with 10 bases identical to TRBD1. CDR3 size: 16 residues. V lost 4 bases and J lost 5; bases outside the gene matches: 10. Germline lookup yields CDR1 MDHEN and CDR2 SYDVKM. The CDR3 reads CASSSTGTGVRETQYF. In nucleotides, the CDR3 is TGTGCCAGCAGTTCAACCGGGACAGGGGTTAGGGAGACCCAGTACTTC.

The V and J genes are TRBV12-3 or TRBV12-4 and TRBJ1-2; D gene unclear. The V gene lost 9 bases and the J gene lost 3 bases, with 14 bases spanning the gap. The CDR3 runs 13 residues. The CDR3 bases are TGTGCCAGTGGAGGGTTTTCTTACTATGGCTACACCTTC. The encoded protein is CASGGFSYYGYTF.

This clonotype has only a few counts. The rearrangement joins TRBV7-9 to TRBJ2-4; a weak D match, TRBD2 (5 bases). The CDR3 sequence is 13 residues long. Trimming shortened V by 5 bases and J by 13 bases, and 18 bases separated the two germline ends. Germline loops: CDR1 SEHNR, CDR2 FQNEAQ (reference sequence). CDR3 in amino acids: CASSMRASGEQYF. CDR3 in DNA: TGTGCCAGCAGCATGAGGGCCTCCGGAGAGCAGTACTTC.

The chain couples TRBV27 to TRBJ2-4; possibly TRBD2 for D (6 bases). The CDR3 sequence is 14 residues long. Germline V lookup: CDR1 MNHEY, CDR2 SMNVEV (reference sequence). The V and J ends lost 4 bases and 3 bases respectively, with 10 bases between them. CDR3 sequence: CASSSSGDKNIQYF. CDR3 bases: TGTGCCAGCAGTTCCTCGGGGGACAAAAACATTCAGTACTTC.

Comments on this clonotype: One end of the junction varies from germline; a read error may be responsible. For the CDR3, the DNA is TGTGCCAGCACTCGAAGGGGCTACCATGAGCAGTTCTTC. This codes for CASTRRGYHEQFF. This chain joins TRBV6-1 and TRBJ2-1, with D maybe TRBD1 (5 bases). This CDR3 has 13 residues. Per germline, CDR1 MNHNS and CDR2 SASEGT.

Comment on this clonotype: Germline and junction disagree at one end, which may indicate a read error. The chain has TRBV6-2 or TRBV6-3 and TRBJ2-4; no definite D call. The J call may be incorrect, as the DNA end agrees better with TRBJ2-7. CDR1 is MNHEY and CDR2 is SVGEGT in the germline V gene. The CDR3 loop spans 14 amino acids. DNA of the CDR3: TGTGCCGGCAGTTACGCCGGCCCGGCAGGCGAGCAGTACTTC. Protein sequence: CAGSYAGPAGEQYF.

Of note for this clonotype: One junction end does not reproduce the germline sequence, and a read error may be involved. This chain joins TRBV7-3 and TRBJ2-7; D is ambiguous. This CDR3 is built from 14 residues. Germline CDR1 reads SGHTA; CDR2 reads FQGTGA. The CDR3 sequence: CACSPSDGTYEQYF. CDR3 nucleotides: TGTGCCTGCAGCCCCTCCGACGGAACCTACGAGCAGTACTTC.

This clonotype was seen a single time. CDR3 sequence reads: CSAPNPGFEGNQPQHF. In nucleotides, the CDR3 is TGCAGCGCCCCCAATCCGGGTTTCGAGGGCAATCAGCCCCAGCATTTT. The chain has TRBV20-1 and TRBJ1-5; D is unclear. Germline CDR1 and CDR2: DFQATT and SNEGSKA (reference sequence). The CDR3 has 16 amino acids.